The 29 T cell receptor beta chains reported below all come from one sample, sequenced in a study of beta chain features in type 1 diabetes. Sequencing targeted expressed TCRB transcripts, as all isolated RNA had been reverse transcribed. Some clones are missing from TCRdb's copy, which holds only in-frame ones; the method was immunoSEQ multiplex PCR. Here the sample spans around 150,000 clones, about 8.3% being singletons. These receptors are not linked to any known antigen. Findings of the study overall: In every one of the four CD4+ subsets, TCRB CDR3s were moderately but significantly shorter in Type 1 diabetes patients.

Specimen: central memory CD4+ T cells from blood. Receptor source: a woman aged 18-35 years with type 1 diabetes.

Only a few counts were recorded for this clone. The chain couples TRBV6-5 to TRBJ2-7; 8 bases line up with TRBD2. The J segment lost 2 bases and the V segment lost 0 bases, leaving 3 bases of the junction unmatched. The CDR3 spans 15 residues. The germline gives CDR1 MNHEY, CDR2 SVGAGI. Written as DNA, the CDR3 is TGTGCCAGCAGTTACTCCGGGACTAGGGCCTACGAGCAGTACTTC. It yields the protein CASSYSGTRAYEQYF.

This clone was counted only a few times. The chain couples TRBV5-4 to TRBJ2-1; 9 bases fit TRBD2. Trimming took 2 bases from V and 6 from J; bases not matched to a gene: 9. Germline V gene sequence: CDR1 SGHNT, CDR2 YYREEE (reference sequence). The CDR3 contains 16 residues. The CDR3 DNA reads TGTGCCAGCAGCTTAGCCGGGACTAGCAGTCTCAATGAGCAGTTCTTC. It specifies CASSLAGTSSLNEQFF.

V gene TRBV7-2 combines with J gene TRBJ2-7, with 7 bases aligning to TRBD1. With V trimmed by 7 bases and J by 2 bases, 8 bases remained unmatched. Germline CDR1 SGHTA, CDR2 FQGNSA. The CDR3 contains 14 residues. CDR3 residues: CASTYTRGTYEQYF. The CDR3 DNA follows: TGTGCCAGCACATATACCAGGGGGACCTACGAGCAGTACTTC.

In DNA form, the CDR3 reads TGTGCCAGCAGTACCTCAGGGTCCTACGAGCAGTACTTC. It yields the protein CASSTSGSYEQYF. The chain has TRBV11-2 and TRBJ2-7; possibly TRBD1 for D (5 bases). Germline CDR1 SGHAT, CDR2 FQNNGV. This CDR3 is built from 13 residues. V lost 6 bases, J lost 1 base, and 10 bases lay in between.

V gene TRBV7-2 combines with J gene TRBJ2-1; TRBD2 matches at 13 bases. CDR3 size: 15 residues. Trimming cost V 5 bases and J 7 bases; bases outside gene matches: 5. CDR1 SGHTA and CDR2 FQGNSA come from the germline V gene. The CDR3 spells CASSRRLAGGNEQFF. The CDR3 DNA follows: TGTGCCAGCAGCCGGAGACTAGCGGGAGGTAATGAGCAGTTCTTC.

This clone was seen only a few times. This rearrangement joins TRBV29-1 to TRBJ2-3; 7 bases agree with TRBD1. V trimming: 6 bases; J trimming: 0 bases; junction bases outside the gene matches: 6. There are 14 residues in the CDR3. Germline V gene data show CDR1 as SQVTM and CDR2 as ANQGSEA. The DNA of the CDR3 is TGCAGCGTCCGGACAGGAGATAGCACAGATACGCAGTATTTT. Its protein is CSVRTGDSTDTQYF.

This clone turned up a few times. The gene calls are TRBV15 and TRBJ1-4, with D tentatively TRBD1 (5 bases). The V gene lost 1 base and the J gene lost 8 bases, with 17 bases spanning the gap. Germline V gene sequence: CDR1 LNHNV, CDR2 YYDKDF (reference sequence). CDR3 size: 16 residues. CDR3 in amino acids: CATSRGEQGSREKLFF. CDR3 DNA: TGTGCCACCAGCAGAGGAGAGCAGGGTTCAAGGGAAAAACTGTTTTTT.

This chain uses TRBV4-3 with TRBJ2-1; TRBD2 matches 11 bases. There are 15 residues in the CDR3. Trimming at V came to 4 bases and at J to 10 bases, leaving 9 bases not matched to a gene. The germline CDR1 and CDR2 sequences are LGHNA and YSLEER. CDR3 DNA: TGCGCCAGCAGCCCCGAACCACTAGCGGGGGTAGAGCAGTTCTTC. It encodes CASSPEPLAGVEQFF.

The chain is built from TRBV19 and TRBJ2-6; D might be TRBD1 (6 bases). The V end was cut by 5 bases, the J end by 2 bases, with 10 bases between. This CDR3 region has 15 residues. Germline V gene sequence: CDR1 LNHDA, CDR2 SQIVND (reference sequence). CDR3 region: CASSSQGTGANVLTF. The CDR3 coding sequence is TGTGCCAGTAGTTCACAGGGAACTGGGGCCAACGTCCTGACTTTC.

The sample holds many counts of this clone. V and J are TRBV27 and TRBJ1-1; the match to TRBD1 covers 11 bases. The V and J ends lost 6 bases and 6 bases, in that order; junction bases with no gene match: 6. CDR1 MNHEY and CDR2 SMNVEV come from the germline V gene (reference sequence). The CDR3 extends over 14 amino acids. The CDR3 nucleotides are TGTGCCAGCAGGCACTGGGACAGGGGGTCTGAAGCTTTCTTT. Its protein product is CASRHWDRGSEAFF.

The chain has TRBV28 and TRBJ1-1; D possibly corresponds to TRBD1 (5 bases). Deletions cut 5 bases from V and 5 bases from J, with 18 bases between. Germline V gene sequence: CDR1 MDHEN, CDR2 SYDVKM. CDR3 length equals 15 residues. For the CDR3, the DNA is TGTGCCAGCAGTCGACGATCAGGGCTTCGAACTGAAGCTTTCTTT. Translation gives CASSRRSGLRTEAFF.

This clone was seen more than once but under ten times. The rearrangement uses TRBV28 and TRBJ2-1; 9 bases are a match to TRBD1. Looked up from germline, CDR1 is MDHEN and CDR2 is SYDVKM. The CDR3 has 14 amino acids. Unmatched junction bases numbered 9, after V lost 7 bases and J lost 8 bases. The CDR3 DNA is TGTGCCAGCAAGCCTCCGGACAGGGGCCATGAGCAGTTCTTC. This translates into CASKPPDRGHEQFF.

The chain recombines TRBV13 with TRBJ2-5, with a possible D match to TRBD2 (5 bases). Between the trimmed V and J ends, which lost 6 bases and 2 bases, there was a span of 10 bases. The CDR3 spans 13 residues. Germline CDR1 and CDR2: PRHDT and FYEKMQ (reference sequence). The DNA for the CDR3 is TGTGCCAGCAGACGACGGACTCAAGAGACCCAGTACTTC. It codes for CASRRRTQETQYF.

This sequence joins TRBV5-1 and TRBJ2-7; 8 nucleotides line up with TRBD2. The ends lost 3 bases at V and 4 bases at J; junction bases unmatched: 9. The CDR3 runs to 15 residues. Germline V gives CDR1 SGHRS, CDR2 YFSETQ. The CDR3 DNA is TGCGCCAGCAGCTCGACCATCGGCGGGAGGTACGAGCAGTACTTC. Its protein is CASSSTIGGRYEQYF.

This clone was seen only a few times. V usage is TRBV7-9 and J usage is TRBJ1-1; no firm D call. Germline CDR1 is SEHNR and CDR2 is FQNEAQ (reference sequence). Deletions cut 2 bases from V and 0 bases from J, with 10 bases between. The CDR3 loop spans 15 amino acids. The CDR3 reads CASSLSGTMNTEAFF. The CDR3 nucleotides read TGTGCCAGCAGCTTATCGGGAACCATGAACACTGAAGCTTTCTTT.

This clone has only a few counts. The chain combines TRBV18 with TRBJ2-7; the D gene is possibly TRBD1 (5 bases). From germline, CDR1 is KGHSH and CDR2 LQKENI. The CDR3 spans 14 residues. The V and J ends lost 4 bases and 2 bases respectively, with 12 bases between them. In DNA, the CDR3 is TGTGCCAGCTCACAGCAGGGTAAGGCCTACGAGCAGTACTTC. Protein: CASSQQGKAYEQYF.

This clone has only a few counts. The chain has TRBV5-4 and TRBJ2-5, with D maybe TRBD1 (5 bases). The germline gives CDR1 SGHNT, CDR2 YYREEE (reference sequence). The V end lost 4 bases, the J end lost 5 bases, and 12 bases lay between the germline ends. The length of the CDR3 is 13 residues. The CDR3, as DNA: TGTGCCAGCAGCGCCGACAGTTGGGAGACCCAGTACTTC. Protein: CASSADSWETQYF.

This rearrangement joins TRBV7-2 to TRBJ1-5; D is possibly TRBD1 (5 bases). Trimming removed 6 bases at V and 0 bases at J, with 9 bases between. This CDR3 comprises 14 residues. Germline V CDR1 and CDR2: SGHTA, FQGNSA. The CDR3 DNA reads as TGTGCCAGCAGACCAGGGAATAGCAATCAGCCCCAGCATTTT. Residues: CASRPGNSNQPQHF.

This clone showed up many times. The J gene is TRBJ2-6, the V gene TRBV7-3; no definite D call. In germline, CDR1 is SGHTA, CDR2 FQGTGA. The germline V and J ends were trimmed by 6 bases and 4 bases, with 7 bases remaining between them. The CDR3 is 13 amino acids. CDR3 region: CASRFSGANVLTF. The CDR3 nucleotides are TGTGCCAGCAGATTCTCGGGGGCCAACGTCCTGACTTTC. Combining the CDR3 with reference TRBV7-3 and TRBJ2-6 gives the whole variable domain GAGVSQTPSNKVTEKGKYVELRCDPISGHTALYWYRQSLGQGPEFLIYFQGTGAADDSGLPNDRFFAVRPEGSVSTLKIQRTERGDSAVYLCASRFSGANVLTFGAGSRLTVL.

This chain connects TRBV7-8 to TRBJ2-7; D is perhaps TRBD2 (5 bases). CDR3 length: 14 amino acids. Germline CDR1 SGHVS, CDR2 FQNEAQ. V was shortened by 5 bases and J by 3 bases, with 14 bases between the two germline ends. The CDR3 DNA is TGTGCCAGCAGCCCCGGAGGAGCCGGCTACGAGCAGTACTTC. It codes for CASSPGGAGYEQYF.

The V and J genes are TRBV6-6 and TRBJ2-1; possible D gene TRBD1, 6 bases. The CDR3 is 15 amino acids. Germline V gives CDR1 MNHNY, CDR2 SVGAGI (reference sequence). Trimming stripped 7 bases from V and 1 base from J, with 14 bases between. DNA of the CDR3: TGTGCCAGCAAACCACAGGGCTCTTCCTACAATGAGCAGTTCTTC. This codes for CASKPQGSSYNEQFF.

V gene TRBV25-1 combines with J gene TRBJ2-1; 12 nucleotides agree with TRBD1. This CDR3 spans 14 amino acids. Per the germline V gene, CDR1 is MGHDK and CDR2 is SYGVNS. V gave up 5 bases and J gave up 8 bases; unmatched junction bases: 4. Here the CDR3 DNA reads TGTGCCAGCAGTCTGGGACAGGGGGCCTATGAGCAGTTCTTC. It specifies CASSLGQGAYEQFF.

The chain carries TRBV7-2 and TRBJ2-5, with a possible D match to TRBD2 (7 bases). The CDR3 covers 17 residues. Germline V CDR1 and CDR2: SGHTA, FQGNSA. The germline V and J ends were trimmed by 7 bases and 5 bases, with 26 bases remaining between them. DNA of the CDR3: TGTGCCAGCAACCCTACCCCGGGCGGGAGAGGGGGGGAGACCCAGTACTTC. It yields the protein CASNPTPGGRGGETQYF.

A word on this clone: One end of the junction is discordant with germline, which a read error may explain. DNA of the CDR3: TGTGCTAGCAGCTTCCCCCTGGGAGCCCAGTACTTC. Amino acid sequence: CASSFPLGAQYF. The chain is built from TRBV7-7 and TRBJ2-5, with a possible D match to TRBD2 (5 bases). Germline V gene lookup returns CDR1 SSHAT and CDR2 FNYEAQ (reference sequence). There are 12 residues in the CDR3.

This clone was observed a handful of times. The V gene is TRBV7-2, the J gene TRBJ2-5; 11 bases are shared with TRBD2. V lost 5 bases to trimming and J lost 4 bases; unmatched junction nucleotides: 6. Germline assignment: CDR1 SGHTA and CDR2 FQGNSA. This CDR3 region has 15 residues. The CDR3 DNA reads TGTGCCAGCAGCCTTAGCGGGGGGGCGGCAGAGACCCAGTACTTC. This translates into CASSLSGGAAETQYF.

The chain has TRBV30 and TRBJ2-7, with 7 bases fitting TRBD2. Trimming removed 2 bases from V and 0 bases from J; junction bases left unmatched: 4. Germline values: CDR1 GTSNPN, CDR2 SVGIG (reference sequence). The CDR3 loop spans 14 amino acids. The CDR3 nucleotides are TGTGCCTGGAGTCCAGCGGGGAGCTCCTACGAGCAGTACTTC. This translates into CAWSPAGSSYEQYF.

This clone turned up a few times. This rearrangement joins TRBV30 to TRBJ1-5, with D maybe TRBD1 (5 bases). The V end lost 3 bases, the J end lost 3 bases, and 18 bases lay between the germline ends. The CDR3 spans 16 residues. In germline, CDR1 is GTSNPN, CDR2 SVGIG (reference sequence). In nucleotides, the CDR3 is TGTGCCTGGAGCTTAACGGGGGTTGCTATCAATCAGCCCCAGCATTTT. Translated, it gives CAWSLTGVAINQPQHF.

The rearrangement links TRBV28 to TRBJ1-5; possible D gene TRBD1, 6 bases. Germline V gives CDR1 MDHEN, CDR2 SYDVKM. CDR3 size: 14 residues. Deletions cut 6 bases from V and 4 bases from J, with 13 bases between. The CDR3 DNA is TGTGCCAGCAGAGGACAGCCGGGAAATCAGCCCCAGCATTTT. Translating it yields CASRGQPGNQPQHF.

The rearrangement uses TRBV5-1 and TRBJ2-5; 13 nucleotides align to TRBD2. The CDR3 covers 17 residues. V lost 4 bases, J lost 5 bases, and 11 bases stayed unmatched. The germline V gene encodes CDR1 SGHRS and CDR2 YFSETQ. In nucleotides, the CDR3 is TGCGCCAGCAGCCCACTTCCGGGACTAGCGGGATCTGAGACCCAGTACTTC. Its protein product is CASSPLPGLAGSETQYF.